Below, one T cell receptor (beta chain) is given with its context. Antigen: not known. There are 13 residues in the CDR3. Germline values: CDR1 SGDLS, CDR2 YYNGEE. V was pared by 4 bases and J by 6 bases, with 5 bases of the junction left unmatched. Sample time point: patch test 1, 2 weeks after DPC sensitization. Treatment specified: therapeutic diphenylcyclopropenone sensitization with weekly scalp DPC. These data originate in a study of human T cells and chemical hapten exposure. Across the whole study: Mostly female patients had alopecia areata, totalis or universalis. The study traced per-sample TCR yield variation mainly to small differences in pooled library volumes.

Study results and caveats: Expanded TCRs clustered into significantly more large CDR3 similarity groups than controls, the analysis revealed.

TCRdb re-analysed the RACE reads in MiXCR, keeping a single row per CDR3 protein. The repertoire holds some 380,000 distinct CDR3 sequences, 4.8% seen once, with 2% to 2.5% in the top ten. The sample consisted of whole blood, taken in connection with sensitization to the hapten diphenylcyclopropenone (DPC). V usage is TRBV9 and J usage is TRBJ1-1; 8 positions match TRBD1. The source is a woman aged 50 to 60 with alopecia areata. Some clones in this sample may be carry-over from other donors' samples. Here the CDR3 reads CASSLPTGAEAFF. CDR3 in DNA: TGTGCCAGCAGCCTCCCGACAGGGGCTGAAGCTTTCTTT.